One and the same sample provided the 10 T cell receptor beta chains below, sequenced in a study of pediatric ulcerative colitis. Repertoires were generated with immunoSEQ multiplex PCR, while TCRdb's copy carries only in-frame clones and drops some. The sample carries thousands of clones, roughly 86% recorded once. Sequenced input: blood. The source is a girl aged 10-17 years who was a control in a study of pediatric ulcerative colitis.

The chain combines TRBV28 with TRBJ2-3; 8 nucleotides match TRBD2. The CDR3 has 14 residues. Unmatched junction bases numbered 2, after V lost 1 base and J lost 5 bases. Germline CDR1 MDHEN, CDR2 SYDVKM. The CDR3 DNA sequence: TGTGCCAGCAGTTTATTAGCGGGACGAGATACGCAGTATTTT. It translates to CASSLLAGRDTQYF.

This clone was detected once. The chain joins TRBV7-6 to TRBJ1-1, with 11 nucleotides matching TRBD1. Germline values: CDR1 SGHVS, CDR2 FNYEAQ. CDR3 size: 18 residues. V dropped 6 bases and J dropped 3; count of bases not matched to a gene: 15. CDR3 in amino acids: CASSFGLGTGGVHTEAFF. The CDR3 bases are TGTGCCAGCAGTTTCGGACTTGGGACAGGGGGGGTCCACACTGAAGCTTTCTTT.

This clone was picked up a small number of times. The genes are TRBV18 and TRBJ2-7; D gene unclear. Germline V gene lookup returns CDR1 KGHSH and CDR2 LQKENI. The ends were cut back, 4 bases at V and 3 bases at J, with 13 bases in the middle. CDR3 length equals 14 residues. The CDR3 reads CASSRQGGYYEQYF. CDR3 coding DNA: TGTGCCAGCTCACGGCAAGGTGGGTACTACGAGCAGTACTTC.

V usage is TRBV6-5 and J usage is TRBJ1-5; D is undetermined. The germline CDR1 and CDR2 sequences are MNHEY and SVGAGI. V was pared by 0 bases and J by 0 bases, with 9 bases between. CDR3 length: 16 amino acids. CDR3 nucleotides: TGTGCCAGCAGTTACTCGAGTCCCTATAGCAATCAGCCCCAGCATTTT. This translates into CASSYSSPYSNQPQHF.

This chain joins TRBV30 and TRBJ1-1; D may be TRBD1 (5 bases). V was cut by 3 bases and J by 8 bases, with 13 bases left in between. Germline values: CDR1 GTSNPN, CDR2 SVGIG (reference sequence). The length of the CDR3 is 12 residues. The CDR3 region has the DNA TGTGCCTGGAGCGACAGACGGGGGGAAGCTTTCTTT. It specifies CAWSDRRGEAFF.

The chain has TRBV5-1 and TRBJ2-1; 13 bases are shared with TRBD2. Losses at the gene ends were 4 bases for V and 9 bases for J; bases not matched to a gene: 10. Germline values: CDR1 SGHRS, CDR2 YFSETQ. The CDR3 is 16 amino acids. The CDR3 bases are TGCGCCAGCAGCATACTAGCGGGAGGGCCGAGGGGTGAGCAGTTCTTC. Amino acids: CASSILAGGPRGEQFF. Variable domain in full (rest from reference TRBV5-1 and TRBJ2-1): KAGVTQTPRYLIKTRGQQVTLSCSPISGHRSVSWYQQTPGQGLQFLFEYFSETQRNKGNFPGRFSGRQFSNSRSEMNVSTLELGDSALYLCASSILAGGPRGEQFFGPGTRLTVL.

This clone was seen a handful of times. CDR3 amino acids: CASTSGLAGSYEQYF. The CDR3, as DNA: TGCGCCAGCACCTCCGGGCTAGCGGGATCCTACGAGCAGTACTTC. The J gene is TRBJ2-7, the V gene TRBV10-2, with TRBD2 matching over 9 bases. The CDR3 spans 15 residues. Unmatched junction bases numbered 8, after V lost 7 bases and J lost 1 base. CDR1 is WSHSY and CDR2 is SAAADI in the germline V gene.

V usage is TRBV5-6 and J usage is TRBJ2-7; TRBD2 matches 11 bases. V gave up 4 bases and J gave up 3 bases; unmatched junction bases: 6. CDR3 length equals 15 residues. Germline assignment: CDR1 SGHDT and CDR2 YYEEEE. The CDR3 spells CASSKLGTSGYEQYF. The CDR3 DNA is TGTGCCAGCAGCAAACTTGGGACTAGCGGCTACGAGCAGTACTTC.

The chain uses TRBV18 and TRBJ2-3; D ambiguous. V was trimmed by 4 bases and J by 3 bases, leaving 5 bases between them. Germline CDR1 KGHSH, CDR2 LQKENI. The CDR3 covers 12 residues. The CDR3: CASSHRTDTQYF. The DNA for the CDR3 is TGTGCCAGCTCACACCGAACAGATACGCAGTATTTT.

This chain uses TRBV4-2 with TRBJ1-3; D is undetermined. The length of the CDR3 is 16 residues. CDR1 and CDR2 from the germline V gene are LGHNA and YNFKEQ. Trimming removed 0 bases from V and 0 bases from J, with 9 bases in between. The CDR3 here is CASSQDPTVSGNTIYF. CDR3 sequence (DNA): TGTGCCAGCAGCCAAGATCCGACGGTCTCTGGAAACACCATATATTTT.